This T cell receptor beta chain was identified in a study of shared clonotypes between healthy human individuals. Findings of the study overall: Lower generation probabilities were found for non-shared clonotypes than for those shared by all four donors. Compared with memory subsets, naive subsets generally had larger estimated richness.

On this clone itself: Its cognate antigen is unknown.

Germline CDR1 SGHKS, CDR2 YYEKEE (reference sequence). The CDR3 totals 16 residues. V shed 0 bases and J shed 4 bases, with 13 bases lying between them. Donors comprised healthy HIV-negative adults lacking recent acute infections or vaccinations. Sorted-subset replicate PCR reactions were performed with about 200 ng DNA, corresponding to some 32,000 T cell genomes. Method: immunoSEQ multiplex PCR; TCRdb's copy keeps in-frame clones and lacks some. The table includes some 700,000 clones, roughly 87% detected once. Sequenced: memory CD8+ T cells from PBMCs. Documented subset: CD45RO+ cells pooled with CCR7-negative TemRA cells. The chain links TRBV5-5 to TRBJ2-2; tentatively, D is TRBD1 (6 bases). This receptor was obtained from a man between 18 and 35 years old in good health. Some clones in this sample may be carry-over from other donors' samples. Written as DNA, the CDR3 is TGTGCCAGCAGCTTGGTTCAGGGGCTCCCCACCGGGGAGCTGTTTTTT. Translation: CASSLVQGLPTGELFF.